The 8 T cell receptor beta chains below were found in one sample sequenced in a study of T cells after yellow fever vaccination. TCRdb re-called the 5' RACE reads through MiXCR, storing one row per CDR3 protein. In the table there are fewer than 350,000 distinct CDR3 sequences, 8% to 10% of which are singletons. The sequences come from PBMCs, collected on the day of the first yellow fever vaccination. Receptors originate from a man between 18 and 35 years old who received the YFV17D yellow fever vaccine.

The chain joins TRBV19 to TRBJ1-2; 9 bases are shared with TRBD1. The CDR3 is made up of 16 amino acids. Germline V lookup: CDR1 LNHDA, CDR2 SQIVND (reference sequence). Unmatched junction bases numbered 10, after V lost 0 bases and J lost 8 bases. The CDR3 loop is CASSIDLGGQGKGYTF. CDR3 sequence (DNA): TGTGCCAGTAGTATAGATCTAGGCGGACAGGGGAAAGGCTACACCTTC.

The J gene is TRBJ1-5, the V gene TRBV29-1, with 11 bases matching TRBD1. The V segment lost 4 bases and the J segment 1 base; nucleotides outside the gene matches: 3. Germline values: CDR1 SQVTM, CDR2 ANQGSEA. The CDR3 is 15 residues long. CDR3 loop: CSVAGTGGSNQPQHF. The CDR3, as DNA: TGCAGCGTTGCCGGGACAGGGGGGAGCAATCAGCCCCAGCATTTT.

The genes are TRBV19 and TRBJ2-3, with a tentative D call TRBD2 (7 bases). The CDR3 spans 16 residues. Germline values: CDR1 LNHDA, CDR2 SQIVND (reference sequence). The V end was cut by 6 bases, the J end by 4 bases, with 20 bases between. CDR3: CASSPRPGGPADTQYF. As DNA, the CDR3 is TGTGCCAGTAGCCCGAGACCGGGGGGCCCGGCAGATACGCAGTATTTT.

This clonotype was counted between two and nine times. The genes are TRBV30 and TRBJ2-1; 8 bases line up with TRBD2. Looked up from germline, CDR1 is GTSNPN and CDR2 is SVGIG (reference sequence). With 4 bases clipped from V and 6 bases from J, the junction kept 8 bases outside the gene matches. The CDR3 totals 14 residues. DNA for the CDR3: TGTGCCTGGAAGGTCAGCGGGAGACTCAATGAGCAGTTCTTC. This sequence encodes CAWKVSGRLNEQFF.

This clonotype was recorded at least ten times. J is TRBJ1-1 and V is TRBV28, with 7 bases lining up with TRBD1. The CDR3 is 15 amino acids. From germline, CDR1 is MDHEN and CDR2 SYDVKM. J was trimmed by 3 bases and V by 4 bases; bases with no gene match: 8. The CDR3 sequence: CASSSPPDRYTEAFF. CDR3 nucleotides: TGTGCCAGCAGTTCCCCCCCGGACAGGTACACTGAAGCTTTCTTT.

This clonotype was recorded at least ten times. V is TRBV28 and J is TRBJ2-3; 7 nucleotides line up with TRBD2. The CDR3 is made up of 14 amino acids. Looked up from germline, CDR1 is MDHEN and CDR2 is SYDVKM. V lost 5 bases and J lost 0; bases outside the gene matches: 2. CDR3 bases: TGTGCCAGCAGTCCCGGGGGGAGCACAGATACGCAGTATTTT. Translation gives CASSPGGSTDTQYF.

In this sample, this clonotype turned up a few times. This chain links TRBV20-1 with TRBJ2-5; TRBD1 matches 10 bases. J gave up 3 bases and V 7 bases, and 2 bases lay outside the gene matches. The V gene's germline CDR1 is DFQATT and CDR2 SNEGSKA (reference sequence). The CDR3 runs 12 residues. The DNA for the CDR3 is TGCAGTGGGGGACAGGGGAAAGAGACCCAGTACTTC. Translating it yields CSGGQGKETQYF.

CDR3 sequence (DNA): TGTGCCAGCAGCCAACTTGTTTCCTGGCCCCACTCCTACAATGAGCAGTTCTTC. Its protein product is CASSQLVSWPHSYNEQFF. This chain uses TRBV14 with TRBJ2-1, with D unresolved. Germline CDR1 SGHDN, CDR2 FVKESK. The CDR3 spans 18 residues. Trimming cost V 2 bases and J 0 bases, with 17 bases left between them.